Given below is one T cell receptor (beta chain) in context. Its antigen remains unknown. The sample is drawn from a study of shared clonotypes between healthy human individuals. Broader study findings: Rarefaction indicated that sorted-subset sequencing remained incomplete although depth was large. Among a few donors, approximately 5.4% of naive CD4 clonotypes were found in common. Estimated richness values were generally larger in naive subsets than in memory subsets.

Assay used: immunoSEQ multiplex PCR; TCRdb lists only in-frame clones, some missing. The sample contains about 2 million clones, approximately 94% of which appear only once. The CDR3 loop spans 16 amino acids. Trimming took 5 bases from V and 2 from J, leaving 19 bases between them. The germline V gene has CDR1 MNHEY and CDR2 SMNVEV (reference sequence). It was CD45RO-negative cells, positively selected for CCR7, that made up naive CD8 cells, with terminally differentiated effector memory CD45RA+ cells excluded. Sequenced material: naive CD8+ T cells sorted from blood. The TCR comes from a man aged 18 to 30 in good health. This rearrangement joins TRBV27 to TRBJ2-7; tentatively, D is TRBD2 (6 bases). For the CDR3, the DNA is TGTGCCAGCAGTACGTTCTGGAGGGTTAACCCCTACGAGCAGTACTTC. It codes for CASSTFWRVNPYEQYF.